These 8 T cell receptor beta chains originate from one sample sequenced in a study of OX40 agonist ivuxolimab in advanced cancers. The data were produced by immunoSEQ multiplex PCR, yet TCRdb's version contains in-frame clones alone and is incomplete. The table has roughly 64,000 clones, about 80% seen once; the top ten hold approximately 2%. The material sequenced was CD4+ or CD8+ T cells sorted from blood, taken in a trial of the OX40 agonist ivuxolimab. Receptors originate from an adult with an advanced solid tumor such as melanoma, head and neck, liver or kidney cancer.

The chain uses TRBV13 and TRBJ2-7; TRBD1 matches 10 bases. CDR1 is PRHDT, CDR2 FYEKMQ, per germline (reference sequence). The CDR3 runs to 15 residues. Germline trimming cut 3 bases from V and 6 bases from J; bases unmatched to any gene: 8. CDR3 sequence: CASSFSGTGAGEQYF. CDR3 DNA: TGTGCCAGCAGCTTCTCCGGGACAGGGGCTGGCGAGCAGTACTTC.

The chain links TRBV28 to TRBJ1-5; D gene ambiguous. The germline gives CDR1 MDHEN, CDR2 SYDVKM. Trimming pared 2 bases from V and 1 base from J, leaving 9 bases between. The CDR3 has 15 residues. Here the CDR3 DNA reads TGTGCCAGCAGTTTACCGGGTACGAGCAATCAGCCCCAGCATTTT. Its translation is CASSLPGTSNQPQHF.

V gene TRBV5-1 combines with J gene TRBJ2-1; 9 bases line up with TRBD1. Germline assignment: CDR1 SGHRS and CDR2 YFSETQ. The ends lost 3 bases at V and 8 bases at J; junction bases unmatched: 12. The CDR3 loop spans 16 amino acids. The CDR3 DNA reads TGCGCCAGCAGCTCGGACCCACAGGGGGCCTGGGATGAGCAGTTCTTC. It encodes CASSSDPQGAWDEQFF.

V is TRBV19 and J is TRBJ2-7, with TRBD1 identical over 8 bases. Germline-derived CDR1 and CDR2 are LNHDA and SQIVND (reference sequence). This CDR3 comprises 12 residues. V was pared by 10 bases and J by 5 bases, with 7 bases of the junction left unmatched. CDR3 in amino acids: CATRQGIHEQYF. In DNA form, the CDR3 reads TGTGCCACCAGACAGGGGATCCACGAGCAGTACTTC.

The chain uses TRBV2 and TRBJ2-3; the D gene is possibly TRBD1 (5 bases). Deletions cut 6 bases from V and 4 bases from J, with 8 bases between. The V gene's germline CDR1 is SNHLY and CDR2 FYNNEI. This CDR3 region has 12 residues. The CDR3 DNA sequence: TGTGCCAGCAGGCAGGGCTCAGATACGCAGTATTTT. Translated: CASRQGSDTQYF. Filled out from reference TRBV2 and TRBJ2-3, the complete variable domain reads EPEVTQTPSHQVTQMGQEVILRCVPISNHLYFYWYRQILGQKVEFLVSFYNNEISEKSEIFDDQFSVERPDGSNFTLKIRSTKLEDSAMYFCASRQGSDTQYFGPGTRLTVL.

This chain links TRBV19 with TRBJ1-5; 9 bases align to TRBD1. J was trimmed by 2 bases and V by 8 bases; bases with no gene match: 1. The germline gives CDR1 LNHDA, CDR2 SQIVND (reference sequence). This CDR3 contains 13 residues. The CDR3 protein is CASRDRGNQPQHF. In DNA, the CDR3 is TGTGCCAGTCGGGACAGGGGCAATCAGCCCCAGCATTTT.

In DNA form, the CDR3 reads TGTGCCAGCAGTTTTCGACAGAGCTCTGGGGCCAACGTCCTGACTTTC. Amino acids: CASSFRQSSGANVLTF. The chain is built from TRBV6-5 and TRBJ2-6; tentative D call: TRBD1 (5 bases). CDR1 is MNHEY and CDR2 is SVGAGI in the germline V gene. Trimming pared 4 bases from V and 0 bases from J, leaving 10 bases between. This CDR3 region has 16 residues.

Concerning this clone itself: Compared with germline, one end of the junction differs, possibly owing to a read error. The CDR3 sequence is CASSLAGQSNYGYTF. In DNA form, the CDR3 reads TGTGCCAGCAGCTTGGCGGGACAGTCAAACTATGGCTACACCTTC. J is TRBJ1-2 and V is TRBV5-1; 7 nucleotides match TRBD1. The CDR3 covers 15 residues. Germline V gene data show CDR1 as SGHRS and CDR2 as YFSETQ. The whole variable domain, filled in from reference TRBV5-1 and TRBJ1-2, reads KAGVTQTPRYLIKTRGQQVTLSCSPISGHRSVSWYQQTPGQGLQFLFEYFSETQRNKGNFPGRFSGRQFSNSRSEMNVSTLELGDSALYLCASSLAGQSNYGYTFGSGTRLTVV.